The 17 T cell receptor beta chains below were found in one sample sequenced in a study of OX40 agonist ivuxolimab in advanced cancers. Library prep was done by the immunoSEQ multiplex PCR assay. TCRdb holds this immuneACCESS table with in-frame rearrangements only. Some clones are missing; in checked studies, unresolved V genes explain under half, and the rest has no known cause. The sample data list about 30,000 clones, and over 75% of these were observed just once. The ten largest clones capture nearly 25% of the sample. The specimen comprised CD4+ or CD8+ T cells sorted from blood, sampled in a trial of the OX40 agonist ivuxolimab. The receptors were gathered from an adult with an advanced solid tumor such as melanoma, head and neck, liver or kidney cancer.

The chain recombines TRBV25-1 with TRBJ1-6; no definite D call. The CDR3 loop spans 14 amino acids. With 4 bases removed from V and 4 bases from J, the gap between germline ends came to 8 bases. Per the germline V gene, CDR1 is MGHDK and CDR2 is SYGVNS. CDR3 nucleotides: TGTGCCAGCAGTGGGGCGGGATATAATTCACCCCTCCACTTT. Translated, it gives CASSGAGYNSPLHF.

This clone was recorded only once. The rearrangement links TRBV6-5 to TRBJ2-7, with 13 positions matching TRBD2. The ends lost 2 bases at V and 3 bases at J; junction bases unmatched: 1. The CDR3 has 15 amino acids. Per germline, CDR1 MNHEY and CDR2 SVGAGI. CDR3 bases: TGTGCCAGCAGTTACGGGACTAGCGGGATCTACGAGCAGTACTTC. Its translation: CASSYGTSGIYEQYF.

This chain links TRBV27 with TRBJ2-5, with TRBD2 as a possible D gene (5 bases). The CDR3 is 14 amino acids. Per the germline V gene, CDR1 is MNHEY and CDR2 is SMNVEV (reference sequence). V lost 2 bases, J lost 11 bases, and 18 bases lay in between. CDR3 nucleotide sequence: TGTGCCAGCAGTTTAGGAGGATCCTTTGATTTGCAGTACTTC. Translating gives CASSLGGSFDLQYF.

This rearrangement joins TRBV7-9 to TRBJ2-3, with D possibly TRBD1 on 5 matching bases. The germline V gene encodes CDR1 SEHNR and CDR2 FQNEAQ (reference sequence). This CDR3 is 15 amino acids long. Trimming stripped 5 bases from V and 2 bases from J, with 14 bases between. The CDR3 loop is CASSTLGANTDTQYF. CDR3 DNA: TGTGCCAGCAGCACCCTTGGGGCCAACACAGATACGCAGTATTTT.

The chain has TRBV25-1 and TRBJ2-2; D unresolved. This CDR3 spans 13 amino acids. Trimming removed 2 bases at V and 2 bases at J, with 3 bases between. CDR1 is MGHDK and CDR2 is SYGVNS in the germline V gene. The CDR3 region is CASSETNTGELFF. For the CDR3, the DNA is TGTGCCAGCAGTGAAACCAACACCGGGGAGCTGTTTTTT.

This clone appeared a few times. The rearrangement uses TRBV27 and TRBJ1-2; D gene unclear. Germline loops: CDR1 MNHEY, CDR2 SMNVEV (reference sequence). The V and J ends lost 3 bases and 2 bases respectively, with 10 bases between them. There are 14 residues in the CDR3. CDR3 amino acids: CASSLSMRNYGYTF. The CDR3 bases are TGTGCCAGCAGTTTGTCGATGCGGAACTATGGCTACACCTTC.

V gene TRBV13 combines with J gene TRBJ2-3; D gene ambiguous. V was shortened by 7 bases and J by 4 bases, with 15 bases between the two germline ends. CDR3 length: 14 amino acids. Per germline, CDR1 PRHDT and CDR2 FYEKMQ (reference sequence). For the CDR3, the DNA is TGTGCCAGCACCTCCTTCTGGGTTTCAGATACGCAGTATTTT. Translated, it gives CASTSFWVSDTQYF. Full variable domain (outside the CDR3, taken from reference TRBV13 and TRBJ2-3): AAGVIQSPRHLIKEKRETATLKCYPIPRHDTVYWYQQGPGQDPQFLISFYEKMQSDKGSIPDRFSAQQFSDYHSELNMSSLELGDSALYFCASTSFWVSDTQYFGPGTRLTVL.

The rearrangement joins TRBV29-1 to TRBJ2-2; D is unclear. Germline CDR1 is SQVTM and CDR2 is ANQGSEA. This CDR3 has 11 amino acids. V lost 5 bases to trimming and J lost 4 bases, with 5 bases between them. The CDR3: CSVSVTGELFF. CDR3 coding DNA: TGCAGCGTTAGCGTCACCGGGGAGCTGTTTTTT.

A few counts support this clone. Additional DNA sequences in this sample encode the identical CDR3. As DNA, the CDR3 is TGTGCCAGCAGCTTGAACACTGAAGCTTTCTTT. Amino acid sequence: CASSLNTEAFF. This chain links TRBV7-9 with TRBJ1-1; D unclear. The V gene's germline CDR1 is SEHNR and CDR2 FQNEAQ (reference sequence). Trimming shortened V by 3 bases and J by 1 base, and 0 bases separated the two germline ends. The CDR3 loop spans 11 amino acids.

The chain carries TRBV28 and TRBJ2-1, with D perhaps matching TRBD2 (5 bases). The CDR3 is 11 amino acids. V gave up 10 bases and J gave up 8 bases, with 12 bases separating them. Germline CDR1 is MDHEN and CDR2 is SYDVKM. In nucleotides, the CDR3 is TGTGCCACCGCACTAGATCATGAGCAGTTCTTC. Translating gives CATALDHEQFF.

The CDR3 loop reads CASSSTVSSYNEQFF. The CDR3 coding sequence is TGTGCCAGCAGTTCTACAGTTAGCTCCTACAATGAGCAGTTCTTC. This sequence joins TRBV6-1 and TRBJ2-1; D is ambiguous. Germline lookup yields CDR1 MNHNS and CDR2 SASEGT. Trimming removed 5 bases from V and 0 bases from J, with 11 bases in between. The CDR3 runs to 15 residues.

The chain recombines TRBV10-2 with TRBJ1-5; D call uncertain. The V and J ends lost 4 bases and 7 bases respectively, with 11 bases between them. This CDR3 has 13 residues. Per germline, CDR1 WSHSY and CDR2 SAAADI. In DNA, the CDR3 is TGCGCCAGCAGTGGAACTATACCCCAGCCCCAGCATTTT. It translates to CASSGTIPQPQHF.

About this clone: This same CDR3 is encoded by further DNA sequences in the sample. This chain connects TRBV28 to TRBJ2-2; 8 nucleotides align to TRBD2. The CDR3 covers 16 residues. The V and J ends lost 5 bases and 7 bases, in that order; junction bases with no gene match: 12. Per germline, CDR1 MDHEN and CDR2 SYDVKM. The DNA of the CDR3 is TGTGCCAGCAGTCCAATTCGGTCCGGGGGGGGCGGGGAGCTGTTTTTT. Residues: CASSPIRSGGGGELFF.

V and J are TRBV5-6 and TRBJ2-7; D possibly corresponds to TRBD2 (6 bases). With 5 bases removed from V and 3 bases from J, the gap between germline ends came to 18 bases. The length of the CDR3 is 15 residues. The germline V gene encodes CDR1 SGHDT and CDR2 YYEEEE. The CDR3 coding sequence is TGTGCCAGCAGATCTAAACGGGACTCTTACTACGAGCAGTACTTC. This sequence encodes CASRSKRDSYYEQYF.

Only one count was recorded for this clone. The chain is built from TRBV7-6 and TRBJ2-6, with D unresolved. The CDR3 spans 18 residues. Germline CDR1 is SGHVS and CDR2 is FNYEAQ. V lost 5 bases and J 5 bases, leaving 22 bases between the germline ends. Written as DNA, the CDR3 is TGTGCCAGCAGCGTATCGGATATCTCACAAAGTCGGGCCAACGTCCTGACTTTC. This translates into CASSVSDISQSRANVLTF.

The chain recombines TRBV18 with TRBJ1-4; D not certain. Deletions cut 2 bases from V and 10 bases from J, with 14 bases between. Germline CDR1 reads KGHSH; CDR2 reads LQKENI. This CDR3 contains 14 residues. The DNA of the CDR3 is TGTGCCAGCTCACCAGAAGCGTCAGCGGGAAAACTGTTTTTT. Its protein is CASSPEASAGKLFF.

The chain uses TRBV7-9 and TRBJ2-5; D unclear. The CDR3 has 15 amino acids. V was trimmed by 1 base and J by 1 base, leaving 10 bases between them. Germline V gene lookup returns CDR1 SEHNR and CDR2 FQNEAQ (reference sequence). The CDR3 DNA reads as TGTGCCAGCAGCTTAGATTTCCTGGTCCAAGAGACCCAGTACTTC. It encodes CASSLDFLVQETQYF.